This T cell receptor (beta chain) originates from a study of siplizumab effects on memory and regulatory T cells. Findings of the study overall: It seemed that naive T cells were more diverse than memory cells and were major contributors to the alloresponse.

Data came from immunoSEQ multiplex PCR; TCRdb stores just in-frame clones and leaves some out. Of 99,000 or so clones in the sample, roughly 94% were seen once. Worth noting for this clone: What it binds is not known.

The receptor's source is a human donor in good health. Sequencing was done on a sample of non-Treg CD4+ T cells sorted from blood.

CDR3 nucleotide sequence: TGTGCCAGCAGCTTATTAGCAGGGGGCGCCGGCTATAATTCACCCCTCCACTTT. Translated: CASSLLAGGAGYNSPLHF. The chain recombines TRBV7-8 with TRBJ1-6; 8 bases fit TRBD1. This CDR3 contains 18 residues. From germline, CDR1 is SGHVS and CDR2 FQNEAQ. V was pared by 2 bases and J by 3 bases, with 9 bases of the junction left unmatched.